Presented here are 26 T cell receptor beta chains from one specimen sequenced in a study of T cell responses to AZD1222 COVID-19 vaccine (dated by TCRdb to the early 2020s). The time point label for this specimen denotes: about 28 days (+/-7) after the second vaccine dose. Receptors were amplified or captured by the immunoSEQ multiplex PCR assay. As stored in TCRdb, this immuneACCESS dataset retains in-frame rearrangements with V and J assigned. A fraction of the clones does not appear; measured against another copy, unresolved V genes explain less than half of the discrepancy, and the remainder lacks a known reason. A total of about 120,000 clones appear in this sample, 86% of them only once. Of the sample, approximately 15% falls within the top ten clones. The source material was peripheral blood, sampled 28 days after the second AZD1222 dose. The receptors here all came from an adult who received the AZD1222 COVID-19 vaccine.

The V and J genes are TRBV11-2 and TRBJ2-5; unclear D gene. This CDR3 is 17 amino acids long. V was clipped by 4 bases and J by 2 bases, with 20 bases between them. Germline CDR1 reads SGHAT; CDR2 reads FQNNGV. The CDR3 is CASSSKRSIDRQETQYF. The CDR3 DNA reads TGTGCCAGCAGCTCTAAGAGGAGTATAGATAGACAAGAGACCCAGTACTTC.

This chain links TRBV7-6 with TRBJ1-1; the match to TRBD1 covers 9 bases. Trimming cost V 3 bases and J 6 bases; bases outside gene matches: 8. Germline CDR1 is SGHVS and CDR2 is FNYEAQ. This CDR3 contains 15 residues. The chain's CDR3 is CASSLMGQGVAEAFF. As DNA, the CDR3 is TGTGCCAGCAGCTTGATGGGACAGGGTGTCGCTGAAGCTTTCTTT.

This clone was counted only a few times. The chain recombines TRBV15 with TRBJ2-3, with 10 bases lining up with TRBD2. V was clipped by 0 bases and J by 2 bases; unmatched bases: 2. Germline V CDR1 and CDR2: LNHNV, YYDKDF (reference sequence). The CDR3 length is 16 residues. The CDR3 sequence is CATSRETSGNTDTQYF. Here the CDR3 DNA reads TGTGCCACCAGCAGAGAAACTAGCGGGAACACAGATACGCAGTATTTT.

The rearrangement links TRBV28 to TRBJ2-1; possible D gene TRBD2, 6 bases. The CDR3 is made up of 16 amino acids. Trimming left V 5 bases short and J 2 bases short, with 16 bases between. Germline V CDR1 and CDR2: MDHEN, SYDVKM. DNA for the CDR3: TGTGCCAGCAGTATTCAGGGACTCCTCCCCTACAATGAGCAGTTCTTC. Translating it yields CASSIQGLLPYNEQFF.

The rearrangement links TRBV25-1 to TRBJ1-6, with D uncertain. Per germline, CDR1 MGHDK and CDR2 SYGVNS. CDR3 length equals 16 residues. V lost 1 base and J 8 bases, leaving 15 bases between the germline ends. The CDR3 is CASSELSYRKHSPLHF. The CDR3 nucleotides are TGTGCCAGCAGTGAATTAAGTTACAGAAAGCATTCACCCCTCCACTTT.

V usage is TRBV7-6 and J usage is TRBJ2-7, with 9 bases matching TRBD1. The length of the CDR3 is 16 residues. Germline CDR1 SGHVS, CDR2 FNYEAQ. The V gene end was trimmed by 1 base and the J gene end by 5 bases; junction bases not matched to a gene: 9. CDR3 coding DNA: TGTGCCAGCAGCTTAGAAGTAGGACAGGGGTTCGACGAGCAGTACTTC. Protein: CASSLEVGQGFDEQYF.

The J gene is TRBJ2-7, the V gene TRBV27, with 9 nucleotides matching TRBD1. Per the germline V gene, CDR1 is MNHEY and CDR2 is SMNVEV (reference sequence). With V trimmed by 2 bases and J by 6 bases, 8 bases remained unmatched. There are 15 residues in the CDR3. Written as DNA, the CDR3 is TGTGCCAGCAGTTTAGTAGGACAGGGGTCCCGCGAGCAGTACTTC. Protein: CASSLVGQGSREQYF.

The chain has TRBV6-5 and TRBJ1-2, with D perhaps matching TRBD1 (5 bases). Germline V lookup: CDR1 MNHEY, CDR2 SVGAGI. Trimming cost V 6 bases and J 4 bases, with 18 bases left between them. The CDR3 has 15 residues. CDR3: CASRPGQMGGYGYTF. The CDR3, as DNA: TGTGCCAGCAGACCAGGGCAGATGGGGGGCTATGGCTACACCTTC.

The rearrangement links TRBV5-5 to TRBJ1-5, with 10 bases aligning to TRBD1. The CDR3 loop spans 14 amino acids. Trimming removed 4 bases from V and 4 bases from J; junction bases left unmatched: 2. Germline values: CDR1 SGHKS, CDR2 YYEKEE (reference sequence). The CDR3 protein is CASSPDRGNQPQHF. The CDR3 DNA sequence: TGTGCCAGCAGCCCGGACAGGGGGAATCAGCCCCAGCATTTT.

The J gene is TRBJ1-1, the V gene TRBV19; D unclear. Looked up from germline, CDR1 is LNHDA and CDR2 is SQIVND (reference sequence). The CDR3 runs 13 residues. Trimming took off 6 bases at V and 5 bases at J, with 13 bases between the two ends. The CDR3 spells CASRSGASTEAFF. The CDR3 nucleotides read TGTGCCAGTAGGTCTGGCGCGTCGACTGAAGCTTTCTTT. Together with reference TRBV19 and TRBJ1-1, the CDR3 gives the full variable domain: DGGITQSPKYLFRKEGQNVTLSCEQNLNHDAMYWYRQDPGQGLRLIYYSQIVNDFQKGDIAEGYSVSREKKESFPLTVTSAQKNPTAFYLCASRSGASTEAFFGQGTRLTVV.

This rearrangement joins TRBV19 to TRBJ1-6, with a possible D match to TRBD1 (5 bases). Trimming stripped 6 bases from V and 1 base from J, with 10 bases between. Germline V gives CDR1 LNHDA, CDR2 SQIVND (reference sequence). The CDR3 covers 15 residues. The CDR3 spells CASRWGASYNSPLHF. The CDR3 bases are TGTGCCAGTAGATGGGGCGCGTCCTATAATTCACCCCTCCACTTT.

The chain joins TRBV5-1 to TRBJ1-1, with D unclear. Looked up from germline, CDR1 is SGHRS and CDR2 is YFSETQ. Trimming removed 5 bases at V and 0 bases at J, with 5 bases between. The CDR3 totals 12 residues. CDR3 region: CASSALNTEAFF. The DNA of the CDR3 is TGCGCCAGCAGTGCCTTGAACACTGAAGCTTTCTTT.

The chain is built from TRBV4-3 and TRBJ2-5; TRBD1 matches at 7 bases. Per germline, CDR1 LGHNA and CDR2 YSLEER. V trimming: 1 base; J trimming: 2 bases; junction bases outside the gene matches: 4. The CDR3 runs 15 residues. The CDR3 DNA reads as TGCGCCAGCAGCCAAGGGACAGGCCAGCAAGAGACCCAGTACTTC. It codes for CASSQGTGQQETQYF.

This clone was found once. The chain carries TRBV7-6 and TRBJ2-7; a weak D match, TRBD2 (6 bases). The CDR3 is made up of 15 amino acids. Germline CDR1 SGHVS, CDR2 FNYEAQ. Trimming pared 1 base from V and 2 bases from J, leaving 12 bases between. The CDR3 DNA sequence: TGTGCCAGCAGCTTAGGCGGGGACTCAACCTACGAGCAGTACTTC. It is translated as CASSLGGDSTYEQYF. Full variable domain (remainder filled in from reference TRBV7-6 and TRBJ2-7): GAGVSQSPRYKVTKRGQDVALRCDPISGHVSLYWYRQALGQGPEFLTYFNYEAQQDKSGLPNDRFSAERPEGSISTLTIQRTEQRDSAMYRCASSLGGDSTYEQYFGPGTRLTVT.

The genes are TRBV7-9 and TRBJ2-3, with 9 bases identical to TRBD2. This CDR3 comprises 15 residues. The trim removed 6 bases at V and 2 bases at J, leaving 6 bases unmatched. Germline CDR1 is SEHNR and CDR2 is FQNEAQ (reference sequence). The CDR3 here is CASSSSGGTTDTQYF. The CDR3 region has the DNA TGTGCCAGCAGTTCCAGCGGGGGGACCACAGATACGCAGTATTTT.

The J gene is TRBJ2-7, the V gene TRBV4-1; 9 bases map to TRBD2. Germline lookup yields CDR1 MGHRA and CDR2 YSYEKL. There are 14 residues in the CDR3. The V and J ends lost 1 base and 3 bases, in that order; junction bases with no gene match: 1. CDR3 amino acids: CASSQVAGVYEQYF. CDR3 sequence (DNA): TGCGCCAGCAGCCAAGTAGCGGGAGTCTACGAGCAGTACTTC.

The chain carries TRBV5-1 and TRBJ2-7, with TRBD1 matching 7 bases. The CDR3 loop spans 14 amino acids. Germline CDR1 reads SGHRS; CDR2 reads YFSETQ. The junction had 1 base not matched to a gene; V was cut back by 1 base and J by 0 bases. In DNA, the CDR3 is TGCGCCAGCAGCTTGCAGGGGGACTCCTACGAGCAGTACTTC. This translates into CASSLQGDSYEQYF.

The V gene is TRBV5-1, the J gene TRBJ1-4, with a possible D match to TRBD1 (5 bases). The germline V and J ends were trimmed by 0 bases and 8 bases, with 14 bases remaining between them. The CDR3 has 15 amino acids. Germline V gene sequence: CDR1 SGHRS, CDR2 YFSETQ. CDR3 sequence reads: CASSLDYGGWEKLFF. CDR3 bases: TGCGCCAGCAGCTTGGATTACGGGGGTTGGGAAAAACTGTTTTTT.

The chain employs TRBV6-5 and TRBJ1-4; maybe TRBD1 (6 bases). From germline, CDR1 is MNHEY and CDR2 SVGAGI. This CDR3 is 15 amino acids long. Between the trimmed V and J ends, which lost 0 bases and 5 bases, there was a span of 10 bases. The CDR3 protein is CASSYSGGRNEKLFF. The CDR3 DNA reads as TGTGCCAGCAGTTACTCGGGGGGCAGGAATGAAAAACTGTTTTTT.

CDR3 DNA: TGTGCCAGCAGCTGGACTAGCGGGACTTCCTACGAGCAGTACTTC. Amino acid sequence: CASSWTSGTSYEQYF. This chain joins TRBV6-5 and TRBJ2-7; the match to TRBD2 covers 12 bases. Losses at the gene ends were 6 bases for V and 1 base for J; bases not matched to a gene: 4. The CDR3 is 15 amino acids. The germline gives CDR1 MNHEY, CDR2 SVGAGI.

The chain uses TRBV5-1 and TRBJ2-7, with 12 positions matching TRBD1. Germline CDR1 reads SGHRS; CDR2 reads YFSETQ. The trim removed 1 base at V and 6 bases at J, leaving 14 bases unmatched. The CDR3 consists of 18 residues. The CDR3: CASSLSSAFRDRGREQYF. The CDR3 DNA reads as TGCGCCAGCAGCTTGTCAAGTGCCTTCCGGGACAGGGGGCGCGAGCAGTACTTC.

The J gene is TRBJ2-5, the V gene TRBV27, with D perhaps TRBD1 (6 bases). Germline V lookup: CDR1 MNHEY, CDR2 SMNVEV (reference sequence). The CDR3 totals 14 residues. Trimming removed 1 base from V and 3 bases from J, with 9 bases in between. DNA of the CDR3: TGTGCCAGCAGTTTATTTGCAGGGGAAGAGACCCAGTACTTC. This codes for CASSLFAGEETQYF.

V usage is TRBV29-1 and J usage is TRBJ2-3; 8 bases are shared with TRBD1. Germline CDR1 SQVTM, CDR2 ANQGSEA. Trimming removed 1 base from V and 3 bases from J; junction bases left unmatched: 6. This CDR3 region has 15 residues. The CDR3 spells CSVEAQGERTDTQYF. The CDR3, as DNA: TGCAGCGTTGAAGCACAGGGGGAGCGTACAGATACGCAGTATTTT.

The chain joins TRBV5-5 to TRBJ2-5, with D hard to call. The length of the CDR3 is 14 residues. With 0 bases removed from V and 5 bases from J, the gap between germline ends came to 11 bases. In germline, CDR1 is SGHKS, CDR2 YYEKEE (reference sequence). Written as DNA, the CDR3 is TGTGCCAGCAGCTTGGATAGGGCCTGGGAGACCCAGTACTTC. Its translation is CASSLDRAWETQYF.

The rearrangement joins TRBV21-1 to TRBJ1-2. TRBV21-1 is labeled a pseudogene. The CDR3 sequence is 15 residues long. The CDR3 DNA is TGTGCCAGCAGCAAATTTCGGGTGGGTGGCTATGGCTACACCTTC. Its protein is CASSKFRVGGYGYTF.

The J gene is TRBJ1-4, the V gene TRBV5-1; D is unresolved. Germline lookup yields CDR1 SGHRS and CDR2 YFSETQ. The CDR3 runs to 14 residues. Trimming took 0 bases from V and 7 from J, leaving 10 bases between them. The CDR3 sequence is CASSLDPAGEKLFF. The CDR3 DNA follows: TGCGCCAGCAGCTTGGATCCTGCCGGTGAAAAACTGTTTTTT.